This T cell receptor (beta chain) was obtained from a study of control samples from healthy donors and cancer patients. Germline CDR1 and CDR2: SGHTA and FQGNSA. This CDR3 spans 16 amino acids. V was trimmed by 4 bases and J by 8 bases, leaving 20 bases between them. This table comes from immunoSEQ multiplex PCR, and its TCRdb copy is limited to in-frame clones, with some not included. The top ten hold 15% to 20% of the sample, which has some 76,000 clones, roughly nine tenths seen once. The chain joins TRBV7-2 to TRBJ1-4, with a weak D call TRBD1 (5 bases). The sequenced sample consisted of PBMCs. This clonotype originated in a man in his 60s with lung cancer. In nucleotides, the CDR3 is TGTGCCAGCAGCTCGGGACGAACACGGTCCCAGGAAAAACTGTTTTTT. Translation: CASSSGRTRSQEKLFF.